This T cell receptor beta chain appears in the sequencing data of a study of lung T cells in sarcoidosis with Löfgren's syndrome. Study-wide context: Löfgren's syndrome patients were the main repertoire analysis focus.

V shed 5 bases and J shed 1 base, with 17 bases lying between them. Germline V gene sequence: CDR1 LGHDT, CDR2 YNNKEL (reference sequence). This CDR3 spans 16 amino acids. TCRdb re-called the reads through MiXCR, storing one row per CDR3 protein. Of tens of thousands of distinct CDR3 sequences in the sample, about 20% were seen once. Sample: CD4+ T cells from PBMCs. The rearrangement links TRBV3-1 to TRBJ1-1; possibly TRBD1 for D (6 bases). The receptor comes from a human donor with sarcoidosis (Löfgren's syndrome or another form), or a control subject (not recorded which). The CDR3 region is CASSSWGTGRNTEAFF. The CDR3 nucleotides read TGTGCCAGCAGCTCTTGGGGTACAGGGCGGAACACTGAAGCTTTCTTT.